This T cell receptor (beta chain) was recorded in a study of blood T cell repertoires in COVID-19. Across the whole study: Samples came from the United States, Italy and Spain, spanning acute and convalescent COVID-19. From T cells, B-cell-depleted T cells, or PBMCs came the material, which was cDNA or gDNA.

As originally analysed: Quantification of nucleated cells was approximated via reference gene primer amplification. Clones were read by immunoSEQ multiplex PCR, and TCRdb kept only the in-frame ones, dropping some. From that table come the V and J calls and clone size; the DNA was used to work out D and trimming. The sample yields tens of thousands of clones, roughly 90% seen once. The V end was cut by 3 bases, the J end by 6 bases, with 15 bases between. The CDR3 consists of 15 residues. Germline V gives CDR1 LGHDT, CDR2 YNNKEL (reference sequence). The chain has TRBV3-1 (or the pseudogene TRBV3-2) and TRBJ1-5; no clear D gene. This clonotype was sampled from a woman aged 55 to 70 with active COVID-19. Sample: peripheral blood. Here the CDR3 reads CASSQRGGRGQPQHF. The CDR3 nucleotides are TGTGCCAGCAGCCAGCGTGGAGGCCGGGGTCAGCCCCAGCATTTT.